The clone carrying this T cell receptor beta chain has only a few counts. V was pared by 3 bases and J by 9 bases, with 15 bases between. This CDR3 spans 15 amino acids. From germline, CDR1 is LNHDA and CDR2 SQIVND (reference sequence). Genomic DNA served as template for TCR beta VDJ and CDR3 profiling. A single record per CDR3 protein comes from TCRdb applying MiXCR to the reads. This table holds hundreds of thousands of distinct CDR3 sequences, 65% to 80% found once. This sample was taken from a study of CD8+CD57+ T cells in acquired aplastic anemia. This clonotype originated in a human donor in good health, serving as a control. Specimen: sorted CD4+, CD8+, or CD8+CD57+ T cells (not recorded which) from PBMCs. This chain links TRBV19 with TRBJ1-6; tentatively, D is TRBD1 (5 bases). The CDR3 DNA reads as TGTGCCAGTAGTATCCGGGGGGGGGTCGGTTCACCCCTCCACTTT. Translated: CASSIRGGVGSPLHF.